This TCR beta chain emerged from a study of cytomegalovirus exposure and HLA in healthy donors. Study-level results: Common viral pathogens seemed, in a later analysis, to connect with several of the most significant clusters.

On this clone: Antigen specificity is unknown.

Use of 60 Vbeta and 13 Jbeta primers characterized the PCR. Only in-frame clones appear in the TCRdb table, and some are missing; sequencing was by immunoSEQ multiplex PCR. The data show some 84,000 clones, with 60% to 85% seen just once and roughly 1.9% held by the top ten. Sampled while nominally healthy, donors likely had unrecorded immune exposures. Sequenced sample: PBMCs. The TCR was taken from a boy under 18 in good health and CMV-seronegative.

CDR3 amino acids: CASSQEGTFSPLHF. CDR3 bases: TGCGCCAGCAGCCAAGAGGGCACCTTTTCACCCCTCCACTTT. This chain joins TRBV4-3 and TRBJ1-6; unclear D gene. The CDR3 extends over 14 amino acids. The germline gives CDR1 LGHNA, CDR2 YSLEER. V was cut by 0 bases and J by 9 bases, with 9 bases left in between.